This T cell receptor (beta chain) derives from a study of T cells in Graves' hyperthyroidism and ophthalmopathy. Whole-study findings and limits: Blood also showed most of the thyroid clonotypes that were expanded above 0.001. Ophthalmopathy could be told apart from stable hyperthyroidism with a 13 V-J model.

The study excluded patients with uncontrolled infection, other autoimmune disease, pregnancy or lactation. Trimming stripped 4 bases from V and 7 bases from J, with 21 bases between. Germline CDR1 is SGDLS and CDR2 is YYNGEE. The CDR3 is 15 residues long. This clonotype turned up a few times. The antigen is unknown. RNA transcripts yielded amplified TCR beta CDR3 regions. First-round RT-PCR targeting the TCR CDR3 was performed with the HTBI primer set. TCRdb fed the multiplex PCR reads into MiXCR, producing one record per CDR3 protein. This sample carries around 280,000 distinct CDR3 sequences, 10% to 15% of them seen once, and the ten largest clones take 7.8%.

V is TRBV9 and J is TRBJ2-7, with a weak D call TRBD2 (6 bases). The origin of this receptor is a woman aged 25 to 39 with Graves' hyperthyroidism that later progressed to Graves' ophthalmopathy. Material: blood. The CDR3 reads CASSLHGGNVEEQYF. Here the CDR3 DNA reads TGTGCCAGCAGCCTCCACGGGGGTAACGTGGAGGAGCAGTACTTC. Variable domain in full (rest from reference TRBV9 and TRBJ2-7): DSGVTQTPKHLITATGQRVTLRCSPRSGDLSVYWYQQSLDQGLQFLIQYYNGEERAKGNILERFSAQQFPDLHSELNLSSLELGDSALYFCASSLHGGNVEEQYFGPGTRLTVT.